The 10 T cell receptor beta chains presented below share a single source sample, sequenced in a study of identical twins. TCRdb reanalysed the 5' RACE reads using MiXCR and keeps one entry per CDR3 protein. In the table there are about 700,000 distinct CDR3 sequences, 8% to 9% of which are singletons. A further study also used this sample, focusing on yellow fever vaccine responses in identical twins.

What was sequenced was PBMCs. The source of these receptors is a woman aged 18-29 years in good health.

This clonotype was counted a few times. This chain joins TRBV5-1 and TRBJ1-2; D not resolved. Per germline, CDR1 SGHRS and CDR2 YFSETQ. The CDR3 spans 14 residues. V lost 0 bases and J 8 bases, leaving 14 bases between the germline ends. The CDR3 is CASSLGQNEWGYTF. The DNA of the CDR3 is TGCGCCAGCAGCTTGGGGCAGAATGAATGGGGCTACACCTTC.

Many counts were recorded for this clonotype. The chain has TRBV5-1 and TRBJ2-3, with 8 nucleotides matching TRBD1. CDR1 is SGHRS, CDR2 YFSETQ, per germline. J gave up 4 bases and V 0 bases, and 10 bases lay outside the gene matches. CDR3 length: 17 residues. The CDR3 spells CASSLVLAGGGSDTQYF. CDR3 in DNA: TGCGCCAGCAGCTTGGTTCTAGCAGGGGGCGGATCAGATACGCAGTATTTT.

This chain uses TRBV15 with TRBJ2-1, with TRBD2 matching over 8 bases. Germline CDR1 reads LNHNV; CDR2 reads YYDKDF (reference sequence). V was pared by 4 bases and J by 2 bases, with 4 bases of the junction left unmatched. The CDR3 has 15 amino acids. DNA of the CDR3: TGTGCCACCAGCAACGAACTAGCGGCCTACAATGAGCAGTTCTTC. Its protein is CATSNELAAYNEQFF.

The sample holds a few counts of this clonotype. The genes are TRBV5-1 and TRBJ1-4, with D perhaps matching TRBD1 (5 bases). The V end lost 1 base, the J end lost 7 bases, and 11 bases lay between the germline ends. The CDR3 sequence is 14 residues long. The germline V gene encodes CDR1 SGHRS and CDR2 YFSETQ. DNA for the CDR3: TGCGCCAGCAGCTTGAGGGAAGGGGCTGAAAAACTGTTTTTT. Protein product: CASSLREGAEKLFF.

This rearrangement joins TRBV9 to TRBJ2-1; D not certain. V dropped 0 bases and J dropped 7 bases, with 8 bases sitting between them. CDR3 length: 13 amino acids. CDR1 and CDR2 from the germline V gene are SGDLS and YYNGEE. The CDR3 coding sequence is TGTGCCAGCAGCGTAGTTCCCTTGAATGAGCAGTTCTTC. Its protein is CASSVVPLNEQFF.

V is TRBV20-1 and J is TRBJ1-1; possibly TRBD1 for D (5 bases). CDR3 length equals 13 residues. Per germline, CDR1 DFQATT and CDR2 SNEGSKA (reference sequence). The V end lost 5 bases, the J end lost 0 bases, and 10 bases lay between the germline ends. CDR3 protein: CSAQTDMNTEAFF. The CDR3, as DNA: TGCAGTGCTCAGACAGATATGAACACTGAAGCTTTCTTT.

This clonotype was seen at least ten times. The chain links TRBV7-2 to TRBJ2-2; either TRBD1 or TRBD2 may supply D (6 bases each). V gave up 5 bases and J gave up 5 bases, with 18 bases separating them. CDR3 length: 16 amino acids. Germline loops: CDR1 SGHTA, CDR2 FQGNSA. DNA of the CDR3: TGTGCCAGCAGCCCCGTTTGGGGGGCGAGGACCGGGGAGCTGTTTTTT. Protein product: CASSPVWGARTGELFF.

This clonotype has a handful of counts. The chain is built from TRBV6-1 and TRBJ1-4, with a possible D match to TRBD1 (6 bases). The CDR3 length is 15 residues. The V gene lost 6 bases and the J gene lost 6 bases, with 17 bases spanning the gap. Germline V CDR1 and CDR2: MNHNS, SASEGT. As DNA, the CDR3 is TGTGCCAGCAGATCCACACAGGGACGCCATGAAAAACTGTTTTTT. It translates to CASRSTQGRHEKLFF.

This chain connects TRBV4-1 to TRBJ2-7, with 10 bases matching TRBD2. Germline values: CDR1 MGHRA, CDR2 YSYEKL. Unmatched junction bases numbered 3, after V lost 1 base and J lost 3 bases. The CDR3 length is 15 residues. The CDR3 sequence is CASSQVPSGSYEQYF. The CDR3 nucleotides are TGCGCCAGCAGCCAAGTACCTAGCGGGAGCTACGAGCAGTACTTC.

The chain employs TRBV6-2 or TRBV6-3 and TRBJ2-7; 10 positions agree with TRBD2. The CDR3 extends over 18 amino acids. CDR1 is MNHEY and CDR2 is SVGEGT in the germline V gene. After removal of 3 bases from V and 0 bases from J, the junction contained 11 bases not matched to a gene. Written as DNA, the CDR3 is TGTGCCAGCAGTTATCCACCTTTAGCGGGAGGTTACTCCTACGAGCAGTACTTC. It translates to CASSYPPLAGGYSYEQYF.